This T cell receptor (beta chain) was sequenced for a study of CD8 T cells in ankylosing spondylitis. Overall study findings and caveats: One TCR beta motif, made up of under ten highly homologous variants, appeared characteristic of ankylosing spondylitis blood.

The germline gives CDR1 MNHNY, CDR2 SVGAGI (reference sequence). V gave up 6 bases and J gave up 3 bases; unmatched junction bases: 3. This CDR3 has 13 amino acids. About this clonotype: Its antigen is unknown.

TCRdb fed the 5' RACE reads into MiXCR, producing one record per CDR3 protein. The data contain around 140,000 distinct CDR3 sequences, 15% to 20% of them singletons. The clonotype was recovered from a male donor with ankylosing spondylitis. The chain carries TRBV6-6 and TRBJ2-3; 7 bases line up with TRBD2. Material for sequencing was blood, either unsorted or a sorted T cell fraction (not recorded which). DNA for the CDR3: TGTGCCAGCAGAAAGCGGGGTACAGATACGCAGTATTTT. Protein product: CASRKRGTDTQYF.